The subject of this entry is one TCR beta chain. This specimen comes from a study of blood T cell repertoires in COVID-19. The CDR3 runs to 15 residues. As handled by the study authors: The authors estimated nucleated cell counts from reference gene primer amplification. The table came from immunoSEQ multiplex PCR; TCRdb's copy has only in-frame clones and leaves some out. Clone size and V and J calls were adopted from that table, with D and trimming inferred from the DNA. In the table there are about 230,000 clones, just under 90% of which are singletons. Material: PBMCs or T cells enriched from blood (not recorded which). The V call is TRBV1, the J call TRBJ1-6; the listed D gene, TRBD1, was not tested against the DNA. TRBV1 is a recognized pseudogene. This receptor was identified in a woman aged 25 to 39 with acute COVID-19. The CDR3 nucleotides are TGCACCAGCACCCCAGGGGAATCCCTTAATTCACCCCTCCACTTT. Translated, it gives CTSTPGESLNSPLHF.